This T cell receptor (beta chain) was found in a study of tumor and adjacent non-tumor tissue in lung cancer. The CDR3 has 13 residues. V lost 2 bases and J 6 bases, leaving 11 bases between the germline ends. Germline loops: CDR1 SNHLY, CDR2 FYNNEI. TCRbeta libraries were built with three rounds of nested PCR, modified from ARM-PCR. TCRdb analysed the multiplex PCR reads with MiXCR anew, one entry per CDR3 protein. Of 60,000 or so distinct CDR3 sequences listed, more than 55% are singletons. RNA was extracted from bulk tissue without any cell sorting. The normal lung tissue was taken more than 3 cm from the tumor edge.

This receptor was obtained from a man in his 70s with non-small cell lung cancer. What was sequenced was distant non-tumor lung tissue. The V call is TRBV2, the J call TRBJ2-7, with D uncertain. CDR3 sequence: CASSESGLSEQYF. In DNA, the CDR3 is TGTGCCAGCAGTGAATCGGGCCTTAGCGAGCAGTACTTC. The full variable domain, its missing parts supplied by reference TRBV2 and TRBJ2-7, is EPEVTQTPSHQVTQMGQEVILRCVPISNHLYFYWYRQILGQKVEFLVSFYNNEISEKSEIFDDQFSVERPDGSNFTLKIRSTKLEDSAMYFCASSESGLSEQYFGPGTRLTVT.